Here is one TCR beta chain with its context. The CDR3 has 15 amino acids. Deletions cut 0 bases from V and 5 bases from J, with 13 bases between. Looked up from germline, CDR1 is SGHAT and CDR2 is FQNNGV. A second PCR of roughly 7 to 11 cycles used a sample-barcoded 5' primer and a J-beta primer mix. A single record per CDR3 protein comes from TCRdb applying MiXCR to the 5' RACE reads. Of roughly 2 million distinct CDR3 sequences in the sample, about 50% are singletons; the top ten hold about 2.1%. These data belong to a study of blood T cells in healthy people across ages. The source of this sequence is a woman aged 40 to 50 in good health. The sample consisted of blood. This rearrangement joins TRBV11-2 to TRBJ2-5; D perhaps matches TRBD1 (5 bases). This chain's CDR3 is CASSLDPRADETQYF. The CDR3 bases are TGTGCCAGCAGCTTAGATCCCAGGGCGGATGAGACCCAGTACTTC.